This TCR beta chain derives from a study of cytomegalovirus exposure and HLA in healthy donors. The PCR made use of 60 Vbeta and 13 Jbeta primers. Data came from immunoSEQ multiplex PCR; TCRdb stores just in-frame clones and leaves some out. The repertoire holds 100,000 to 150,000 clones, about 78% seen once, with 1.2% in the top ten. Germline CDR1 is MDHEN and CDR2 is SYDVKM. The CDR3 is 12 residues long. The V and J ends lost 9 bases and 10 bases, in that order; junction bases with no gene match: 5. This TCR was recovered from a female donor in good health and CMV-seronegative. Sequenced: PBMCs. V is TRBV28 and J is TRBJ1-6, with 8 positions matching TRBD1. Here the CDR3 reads CASGTGGSPLHF. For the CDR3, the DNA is TGTGCCAGTGGGACAGGAGGCTCACCCCTCCACTTT.